Shown below are 10 T cell receptor beta chains from a single sample sequenced in a study of immune cell composition in non-small cell lung cancer. The repertoire was sequenced with immunoSEQ multiplex PCR; TCRdb's copy has only in-frame clones and lacks some. Here the sample spans 1,500 to 2,000 clones, roughly 80% being singletons. Source material: lung tumor tissue. These receptors were collected from a human donor with non-small cell lung cancer.

The chain couples TRBV19 to TRBJ2-1; 10 bases line up with TRBD2. This CDR3 contains 17 residues. The V gene's germline CDR1 is LNHDA and CDR2 SQIVND (reference sequence). V shed 0 bases, J shed 8 bases, and the junction held 10 bases outside the gene matches. For the CDR3, the DNA is TGTGCCAGTAGTATAGAGGCTAGCGGGAGCATTGGGGATGAGCAGTTCTTC. Residues: CASSIEASGSIGDEQFF.

The sample holds one count of this clone. CDR3 amino acids: CASSQGTGGEQYF. The CDR3 coding sequence is TGTGCCAGCAGCCAGGGGACAGGGGGCGAGCAGTACTTC. V and J are TRBV14 and TRBJ2-7; 11 bases align to TRBD1. CDR3 size: 13 residues. V was pared by 3 bases and J by 6 bases, with 1 base of the junction left unmatched. Germline CDR1 is SGHDN and CDR2 is FVKESK.

The chain is built from TRBV7-8 and TRBJ2-1; TRBD2 matches at 7 bases. Germline CDR1 SGHVS, CDR2 FQNEAQ. The V segment lost 5 bases and the J segment 2 bases; nucleotides outside the gene matches: 6. This CDR3 is built from 15 residues. The CDR3 region has the DNA TGTGCCAGCAGCCAGCGGGATGATACCTACAATGAGCAGTTCTTC. Protein: CASSQRDDTYNEQFF.

This rearrangement joins TRBV19 to TRBJ2-6, with D hard to call. From germline, CDR1 is LNHDA and CDR2 SQIVND (reference sequence). V dropped 8 bases and J dropped 0 bases, with 14 bases sitting between them. This CDR3 has 16 amino acids. CDR3 region: CASLSDANSGANVLTF. In DNA form, the CDR3 reads TGTGCCAGTCTGAGCGACGCGAACTCTGGGGCCAACGTCCTGACTTTC.

For the CDR3, the DNA is TGTGCCAGCTCACCACGCCCCGAGGGCTACGAGCAGTACTTC. It codes for CASSPRPEGYEQYF. The chain recombines TRBV18 with TRBJ2-7, with TRBD2 as a possible D gene (5 bases). CDR3 length equals 14 residues. Trimming took 1 base from V and 3 from J, leaving 10 bases between them. In germline, CDR1 is KGHSH, CDR2 LQKENI.

This clone was picked up one time. V usage is TRBV5-5 and J usage is TRBJ2-3; TRBD1 is a possible D gene (5 bases). Germline CDR1 is SGHKS and CDR2 is YYEKEE (reference sequence). The CDR3 has 14 residues. With 5 bases removed from V and 1 base from J, the gap between germline ends came to 11 bases. The CDR3 coding sequence is TGTGCCAGCAGTTTAGGGGTGCGCACAGATACGCAGTATTTT. Its protein is CASSLGVRTDTQYF.

Here the CDR3 DNA reads TGTGCCAGCAGCTTAGGGGCGGGAGGTAAAAACATTCAGTACTTC. Translation: CASSLGAGGKNIQYF. The chain has TRBV7-3 and TRBJ2-4, with 8 bases aligning to TRBD2. The trim removed 2 bases at V and 4 bases at J, leaving 4 bases unmatched. This CDR3 comprises 15 residues. Germline CDR1 SGHTA, CDR2 FQGTGA.

V usage is TRBV7-9 and J usage is TRBJ2-7; 14 bases map to TRBD2. The CDR3 contains 13 residues. J gave up 6 bases and V 11 bases, and 6 bases lay outside the gene matches. Per the germline V gene, CDR1 is SEHNR and CDR2 is FQNEAQ (reference sequence). The CDR3 DNA sequence: TGTGCCGGACGACTAGCGGGAGGGCGCGAGCAGTACTTC. Amino acid sequence: CAGRLAGGREQYF.

The V and J genes are TRBV9 and TRBJ1-2, with no clear D. The CDR3 covers 12 residues. V was trimmed by 0 bases and J by 7 bases, leaving 7 bases between them. Germline lookup yields CDR1 SGDLS and CDR2 YYNGEE. CDR3 nucleotides: TGTGCCAGCAGCGTAGAACTCGGTGGCTACACCTTC. This codes for CASSVELGGYTF. The variable domain in full, with the rest retrieved from reference TRBV9 and TRBJ1-2, is DSGVTQTPKHLITATGQRVTLRCSPRSGDLSVYWYQQSLDQGLQFLIQYYNGEERAKGNILERFSAQQFPDLHSELNLSSLELGDSALYFCASSVELGGYTFGSGTRLTVV.

This clone was seen a handful of times. Here the CDR3 reads CASSPTGVGANVLTF. The CDR3 coding sequence is TGTGCCAGCAGCCCGACAGGGGTCGGGGCCAACGTCCTGACTTTC. The chain carries TRBV14 and TRBJ2-6; 8 bases line up with TRBD1. V was clipped by 4 bases and J by 4 bases; unmatched bases: 3. This CDR3 region has 15 residues. Per the germline V gene, CDR1 is SGHDN and CDR2 is FVKESK.